Reported below is one T cell receptor (beta chain). The target antigen is unknown. This sample stems from a study of CD8 T cells in Susac syndrome. Study-level points and caveats: In its TCR sequencing and HLA analysis, the study acknowledged that the number of individuals was relatively small.

CDR1 and CDR2 (germline): LNHDA, SQIVND (reference sequence). This CDR3 has 13 residues. V lost 4 bases to trimming and J lost 5 bases; unmatched junction nucleotides: 5. An amount of RNA that ranged from 0.5 to 1 ug was reverse transcribed with random hexamers. Amplification of the TCR beta CDR3 was carried out by immunoSEQ multiplex PCR, which spanned a total of 54 Vbeta and 13 Jbeta segments. TCRdb redid the calling of the immunoSEQ multiplex PCR reads with MiXCR, one entry per CDR3 protein. The sample contains 170,000 or so distinct CDR3 sequences, roughly 96% of which appear only once. The study sequenced TCR beta in blood CD8+ and CD4+ T cells. Treatment-naive patients with stable or active relapsing-remitting disease were the multiple sclerosis controls.

The rearrangement uses TRBV19 and TRBJ2-7, with TRBD1 identical over 7 bases. The clonotype comes from a human donor with multiple sclerosis. Sequencing was performed on CD8+ T cells from PBMCs. CDR3 DNA sequence: TGTGCCAGTAGTACCCGAGACAGGGACGAGCAGTACTTC. Protein product: CASSTRDRDEQYF.